The present T cell receptor beta chain was sequenced within a study of shared clonotypes between healthy human individuals. Broader study findings: Rarefaction exposed incomplete sorted-subset sequencing despite large depth.

Germline V CDR1 and CDR2: SGDLS, YYNGEE. The CDR3 totals 14 residues. V lost 4 bases, J lost 4 bases, and 13 bases lay in between. A note on this clone: Its antigen is not known.

TCRdb's copy holds only in-frame clones and misses some; the assay was immunoSEQ multiplex PCR. The repertoire holds some 2,500,000 clones, with 93% as singletons. V and J are TRBV9 and TRBJ2-3, with D possibly being TRBD2 (6 bases). The material sequenced was naive CD4+ T cells from PBMCs. Described subset: CD45RA+ positively selected. The clonotype was recovered from a young man in good health. Some clones in this sample may be carry-over from other donors' samples. The CDR3 region is CASSPRLEADTQYF. As DNA, the CDR3 is TGTGCCAGCAGCCCCCGACTAGAAGCAGATACGCAGTATTTT.